This is a list of T cell receptor beta chains from one sample in a study of PD-L1 blockade in urothelial cancer. Here immunoSEQ multiplex PCR was the method, and the copy in TCRdb shows in-frame clones only, minus some. The sample lists 65,000 to 85,000 clones, approximately 90% occurring once. The sample was PBMCs, taken around atezolizumab (anti-PD-L1) treatment. Source of these receptors: a woman older than 75 with urothelial cancer. Each CDR3 is given with its conserved first and last residue. D genes are given only for firm matches. Some rows have no size entry. The others give once, few or many, or a class for an expanded clone.

length: 14
V: TRBV18
J: TRBJ1-2
D: -
size: -
DNA: TGTGCCAGCTCCCCGGACATCAGTAACTATGGCTACACCTTC
CDR3: CASSPDISNYGYTF

length: 14
V: TRBV19
J: TRBJ2-5
D: TRBD1
size: -
DNA: TGTGCCAGTAGACCCCAGGGGGCCAAAGAGACCCAGTACTTC
CDR3: CASRPQGAKETQYF

length: 15
V: TRBV9
J: TRBJ2-1
D: -
size: -
DNA: TGTGCCAGCAGTAGCCAAATCGGTACATACAATGAGCAGTTCTTC
CDR3: CASSSQIGTYNEQFF

length: 16
V: TRBV28
J: TRBJ2-3
D: -
size: -
DNA: TGTGCCAGCAGTTTTGGGCGGGCCCGACGGACAGATACGCAGTATTTT
CDR3: CASSFGRARRTDTQYF

length: 13
V: TRBV7-3
J: TRBJ2-2
D: -
size: -
DNA: TGTGCCAGCAGCCAGGGGGGAACCGGGGAGCTGTTTTTT
CDR3: CASSQGGTGELFF

length: 16
V: TRBV5-6
J: TRBJ2-2
D: -
size: -
DNA: TGTGCCAGCAGCTTGGGGGTTTCGAGGTTCACCGGGGAGCTGTTTTTT
CDR3: CASSLGVSRFTGELFF

length: 12
V: TRBV7-2
J: TRBJ2-7
D: -
size: -
DNA: TGTGCCAGCAGCCCGAGCTCCTACGAGCAGTACTTC
CDR3: CASSPSSYEQYF

length: 16
V: TRBV14
J: TRBJ2-3
D: -
size: -
DNA: TGTGCCAGCAGCCAATCAGTAGGCCGGGTGAGAGATACGCAGTATTTT
CDR3: CASSQSVGRVRDTQYF

length: 14
V: TRBV9
J: TRBJ2-7
D: TRBD1
size: -
DNA: TGTGCCAGCTCCCAGGGGGCGCCTTCCTACGAGCAGTACTTC
CDR3: CASSQGAPSYEQYF

length: 15
V: TRBV19
J: TRBJ2-5
D: TRBD2
size: -
DNA: TGTGCCAGTAGTATAGGGCTAGCGGGAGTAGAGACCCAGTACTTC
CDR3: CASSIGLAGVETQYF

length: 13
V: TRBV2
J: TRBJ2-4
D: TRBD1
size: -
DNA: TGTGCCAGCAGGGGGACAGGATTAAACATTCAGTACTTC
CDR3: CASRGTGLNIQYF

length: 16
V: TRBV5-1
J: TRBJ1-2
D: -
size: -
DNA: TGCGCCAGCAGCTTCGACTTGGATCGCGAGCCCTATGGCTACACCTTC
CDR3: CASSFDLDREPYGYTF

length: 14
V: TRBV30
J: TRBJ1-4
D: -
size: -
DNA: TGTGCCTGGAGCCTGACAGGCCTCCTTGAAAAACTGTTTTTT
CDR3: CAWSLTGLLEKLFF

length: 13
V: TRBV7-3
J: TRBJ1-1
D: -
size: few
DNA: TGTGCCAGCAGCTTTAATTGGAACACTGAAGCTTTCTTT
CDR3: CASSFNWNTEAFF

length: 13
V: TRBV9
J: TRBJ2-2
D: -
size: -
DNA: TGTGCCAGCAGAGGGGGGAACACCGGGGAGCTGTTTTTT
CDR3: CASRGGNTGELFF

length: 14
V: TRBV30
J: TRBJ1-4
D: -
size: -
DNA: TGTGCCTGGAGTGAGGGGGGGCGCGGTGAAAAACTGTTTTTT
CDR3: CAWSEGGRGEKLFF

length: 17
V: TRBV9
J: TRBJ2-1
D: TRBD2
size: -
DNA: TGTGCCAGCAGCTCAATAGCGGGAGGGGAGAGCTACAATGAGCAGTTCTTC
CDR3: CASSSIAGGESYNEQFF

length: 11
V: TRBV9
J: TRBJ2-1
D: -
size: -
DNA: TGTGCCAGCAGCGAATCCGGTGAGCAGTTCTTC
CDR3: CASSESGEQFF

length: 17
V: TRBV6-1
J: TRBJ2-1
D: TRBD2
size: once
DNA: TGTGCCAGCAGTGAAGGGAGGGCGGGAGGGTCGTGGAATGAGCAGTTCTTC
CDR3: CASSEGRAGGSWNEQFF

length: 14
V: TRBV11-2
J: TRBJ2-3
D: -
size: -
DNA: TGTGCCAGCAGCTTAGATTGGCTCACCAATACGCAGTATTTT
CDR3: CASSLDWLTNTQYF

length: 15
V: TRBV5-4
J: TRBJ1-3
D: TRBD1
size: -
DNA: TGTGCCAGCAGCTTGGGGACAGGGGCTGGAAACACCATATATTTT
CDR3: CASSLGTGAGNTIYF

length: 13
V: TRBV2
J: TRBJ2-7
D: -
size: -
DNA: TGTGCCAGCAGTGAATGGGCTCACTACGAGCAGTACTTC
CDR3: CASSEWAHYEQYF

length: 14
V: TRBV10-3
J: TRBJ2-2
D: -
size: -
DNA: TGTGCCATCAGCGACAACTCGAACACCGGGGAGCTGTTTTTT
CDR3: CAISDNSNTGELFF

length: 13
V: TRBV27
J: TRBJ2-7
D: -
size: once
DNA: TGTGCCAGCAATTCGGGGGTTTCCTACGAGCAGTACTTC
CDR3: CASNSGVSYEQYF

length: 15
V: TRBV27
J: TRBJ2-7
D: TRBD2
size: -
DNA: TGTGCCAGCAGTTTATCTATAGCGGGAGTGTACGAGCAGTACTTC
CDR3: CASSLSIAGVYEQYF

length: 16
V: TRBV27
J: TRBJ1-4
D: -
size: -
DNA: TGTGCCAGCAGTCAAGTAAGGGGCCCAACTAATGAAAAACTGTTTTTT
CDR3: CASSQVRGPTNEKLFF

length: 17
V: TRBV7-3
J: TRBJ2-1
D: -
size: -
DNA: TGTGCCAGCAGCTTAAGGGCTACCAGGGAATCCTACAATGAGCAGTTCTTC
CDR3: CASSLRATRESYNEQFF

length: 14
V: TRBV28
J: TRBJ1-4
D: TRBD1
size: once
DNA: TGTGCCAGCAGCCGCCAGGGGGTATATGAAAAACTGTTTTTT
CDR3: CASSRQGVYEKLFF

length: 14
V: TRBV9
J: TRBJ2-7
D: -
size: -
DNA: TGTGCCAGCAGCCCGGACAGACGAACCTACGAGCAGTACTTC
CDR3: CASSPDRRTYEQYF

length: 13
V: TRBV2
J: TRBJ2-5
D: -
size: -
DNA: TGTGCCAGCAGTGGGAGGGCTGGGGAGACCCAGTACTTC
CDR3: CASSGRAGETQYF

length: 17
V: TRBV5-4
J: TRBJ2-2
D: -
size: -
DNA: TGTGCCAGCACCACCGACATCTACCTGGCGAACACCGGGGAGCTGTTTTTT
CDR3: CASTTDIYLANTGELFF

length: 15
V: TRBV6-1
J: TRBJ2-3
D: TRBD1
size: once
DNA: TGTGCCAGCAGGGCGACAGGGGGCATCACAGATACGCAGTATTTT
CDR3: CASRATGGITDTQYF

length: 15
V: TRBV11-3
J: TRBJ2-1
D: -
size: -
DNA: TGTGCCAGCAGCGCAAATCGGCAGGGTAAAAATGAGCAGTTCTTC
CDR3: CASSANRQGKNEQFF

length: 13
V: TRBV19
J: TRBJ2-1
D: TRBD2
size: -
DNA: TGTGCCAGTAGTCACGTCGGGACTAGCGGGAGGTTCTTC
CDR3: CASSHVGTSGRFF

length: 14
V: TRBV19
J: TRBJ2-2
D: -
size: -
DNA: TGTGCCAGTAGATCCAACAGGAACACCGGGGAGCTGTTTTTT
CDR3: CASRSNRNTGELFF

length: 14
V: TRBV5-6
J: TRBJ2-1
D: TRBD2
size: -
DNA: TGTGCCAGCAGCCAAAGCGGGAGGGGCAATGAGCAGTTCTTC
CDR3: CASSQSGRGNEQFF

length: 14
V: TRBV6-1
J: TRBJ2-7
D: TRBD1
size: -
DNA: TGTGCCAGCAAAAACAGGGGTCGGACCTACGAGCAGTACTTC
CDR3: CASKNRGRTYEQYF

length: 15
V: TRBV6-5
J: TRBJ1-2
D: TRBD1
size: -
DNA: TGTGCCAGCGGTCTCTCCCGACAGGGCCTCTATGGCTACACCTTC
CDR3: CASGLSRQGLYGYTF

length: 20
V: TRBV5-1
J: TRBJ2-7
D: TRBD2
size: -
DNA: TGCGCCAGCAGCCAAAACTTCGCAGCGGGACTAGCGGGAGTAGTTGATCTGCCGTACTTC
CDR3: CASSQNFAAGLAGVVDLPYF

length: 13
V: TRBV5-5
J: TRBJ1-1
D: -
size: -
DNA: TGTGCCAGCAGCTTGCTATCGAACACTGAAGCTTTCTTT
CDR3: CASSLLSNTEAFF

length: 16
V: TRBV19
J: TRBJ1-2
D: TRBD1
size: once
DNA: TGTGCCAGTAGTATATACGGCCGGGACAGGGGTGGTGGCTACACCTTC
CDR3: CASSIYGRDRGGGYTF

length: 16
V: TRBV11-2
J: TRBJ2-7
D: TRBD2
size: -
DNA: TGTGCCAGCAGCTTAAGGGGCGGGGGTTACTCCTACGAGCAGTACTTC
CDR3: CASSLRGGGYSYEQYF

length: 14
V: TRBV18
J: TRBJ2-5
D: -
size: -
DNA: TGTGCCAGCTCACCCTTGGCGGAAGGGGGGACCCAGTACTTC
CDR3: CASSPLAEGGTQYF

length: 15
V: TRBV9
J: TRBJ2-7
D: TRBD2
size: -
DNA: TGTGCCAGCAGCGCAGGGCAGGGACTAGCCTACGAGCAGTACTTC
CDR3: CASSAGQGLAYEQYF

length: 13
V: TRBV29-1
J: TRBJ2-7
D: -
size: -
DNA: TGCAGCGTTGAAAGTCGGCAGGGGAACGAGCAGTACTTC
CDR3: CSVESRQGNEQYF

length: 15
V: TRBV5-4
J: TRBJ2-4
D: -
size: -
DNA: TGTGCCAGCAGCACCCAACAGCTAGCCAAAAACATTCAGTACTTC
CDR3: CASSTQQLAKNIQYF

length: 14
V: TRBV30
J: TRBJ2-2
D: TRBD2
size: -
DNA: TGTGCCTGGAACGCACTAGCGGGAACCGGGGAGCTGTTTTTT
CDR3: CAWNALAGTGELFF

length: 16
V: TRBV4-1
J: TRBJ2-7
D: TRBD2
size: -
DNA: TGCGCCAGCAGCCAAGAAACCGGGAGGGCCCTCGGCGAGCAGTACTTC
CDR3: CASSQETGRALGEQYF

length: 14
V: TRBV5-1
J: TRBJ2-1
D: -
size: -
DNA: TGCGCCAGCAGCTCCGGAGACCCTTCGGGGGAGCAGTTCTTC
CDR3: CASSSGDPSGEQFF

length: 14
V: TRBV7-6
J: TRBJ2-7
D: TRBD1
size: -
DNA: TGTGCCAGCAGTCTGACAGGGGGTACCTACGAGCAGTACTTC
CDR3: CASSLTGGTYEQYF

length: 15
V: TRBV9
J: TRBJ2-1
D: -
size: few
DNA: TGTGCCAGCAGCGTAGATGAGCGGGACAACAATGAGCAGTTCTTC
CDR3: CASSVDERDNNEQFF

length: 13
V: TRBV7-3
J: TRBJ2-2
D: -
size: -
DNA: TGTGCCAGCAGAGAGTCGGTGATTGGGGAGCTGTTTTTT
CDR3: CASRESVIGELFF

length: 15
V: TRBV7-8
J: TRBJ1-2
D: -
size: -
DNA: TGTGCCAGCAGCTTAGGGGCAGGATCTAACTATGGCTACACCTTC
CDR3: CASSLGAGSNYGYTF

length: 15
V: TRBV2
J: TRBJ2-1
D: TRBD1
size: -
DNA: TGTGCCAGCAGTGAAAGGGACAGGTCCGCCAATGAGCAGTTCTTC
CDR3: CASSERDRSANEQFF

length: 15
V: TRBV5-8
J: TRBJ2-5
D: TRBD1
size: -
DNA: TGTGCCAGCAGCCCGGGACAGCAGTACCAAGAGACCCAGTACTTC
CDR3: CASSPGQQYQETQYF

length: 14
V: TRBV2
J: TRBJ1-5
D: TRBD1
size: once
DNA: TGTGCCAGCAGTTTGGGACAGGGCAATCAGCCCCAGCATTTT
CDR3: CASSLGQGNQPQHF

length: 14
V: TRBV7-3
J: TRBJ1-3
D: -
size: -
DNA: TGTGCCAGCAGCTTACAGGGTTCTGGAAACACCATATATTTT
CDR3: CASSLQGSGNTIYF

length: 16
V: TRBV27
J: TRBJ2-2
D: TRBD2
size: -
DNA: TGTGCCAGCAGGGTAGGACTAGCGGGAGGCGTCGGGGAGCTGTTTTTT
CDR3: CASRVGLAGGVGELFF